The entry below describes one TCR beta chain. What it binds is not known. This CDR3 has 13 amino acids. V shed 6 bases, J shed 3 bases, and the junction held 4 bases outside the gene matches. Germline V gene sequence: CDR1 DFQATT, CDR2 SNEGSKA (reference sequence). The sample is drawn from a study of CD8 T cells in ankylosing spondylitis. The study, taken as a whole, reports: In ankylosing spondylitis blood, a motif of eight highly homologous TCR beta variants appeared characteristic.

MiXCR was run by TCRdb on the 5' RACE reads, yielding one entry per CDR3 protein. This sample has around 440,000 distinct CDR3 sequences, with approximately 17% found just once. The rearrangement uses TRBV20-1 and TRBJ2-3, with 9 bases aligning to TRBD2. The sequencing input was blood, either unsorted or a sorted T cell fraction (not recorded which). The TCR comes from a male donor with ankylosing spondylitis. Here the CDR3 DNA reads TGCAGTGCCGAGACTAGCGGTACAGATACGCAGTATTTT. Translation: CSAETSGTDTQYF.